This T cell receptor (beta chain) was profiled in a study of control samples from healthy donors and cancer patients. Produced via immunoSEQ multiplex PCR; TCRdb's table is partial and in-frame only. The sample has 150,000 to 200,000 clones; approximately 92% are singletons. Between the trimmed V and J ends, which lost 0 bases and 1 base, there was a span of 3 bases. Germline V gives CDR1 GTSNPN, CDR2 SVGIG (reference sequence). The CDR3 is 12 residues long. This clone appeared once. This sequence originates from a woman aged 55-75 years in good health. Sequences were obtained from blood. The V call is TRBV30, the J call TRBJ1-1; D uncertain. CDR3 nucleotide sequence: TGTGCCTGGAGTGTGACGAACACTGAAGCTTTCTTT. Its protein is CAWSVTNTEAFF.